This T cell receptor beta chain derives from a study of beta chain features in type 1 diabetes (dated by TCRdb to between 2018 and 2020). Regarding the research as a whole: No differences in mean age, gender distribution, total cell number or subset yield were found between patients and healthy donors. A total of under 140,000,000 sorted cells were examined across all samples, and the number of cells per subset was strongly correlated with RNA yield. The study compared the TCRB repertoires of sorted circulating CD4+ T cell subsets in recently diagnosed type 1 diabetes patients with those in matched healthy donors. Naive and central memory subsets were obtained from all 30 or so donors, but regulatory and stem cell-like memory subsets were isolated from only 8 patients and roughly eight healthy donors.

A single peripheral blood draw of about 120 mL on average was collected from each donor into heparinised tubes. A BD FACSAria II and a panel including CD45RO, CCR7, CD25, CD127, CD95 and CD27 were used to sort naive, central memory, regulatory and stem cell-like memory CD4+ T cells. Purity was above 95% for every sorted population. Right away, PBMCs were isolated by Lymphoprep density gradient centrifugation and were stained directly, with no culture step. So that batch effects would be minimized, each experiment stained and sorted samples in pairs, pairing one healthy donor with one patient. The entire isolated RNA was reverse transcribed using the High Capacity cDNA Reverse Transcription Kit, and thus expressed TCRB transcripts were sequenced. Deep immunoSEQ sequencing was applied to naive, central memory and regulatory T cell samples, giving an average of approximately 4 million total reads per sample. After sorted cells were lysed in RLT buffer, RNA was extracted with DNase-treated RNeasy Micro or Mini kits, with the choice depending on cell number. To prevent cross-contamination, each cell subset was processed individually, whereas patient and healthy donor samples were processed jointly. The immunoSEQ multiplex PCR was used to amplify TCRB sequences from cDNA, generating 87-bp fragments that spanned the CDR3 region. Sequencing of the amplicons was done on the Illumina HiSeq platform. The authors' pipeline ran thus. PCR bias was corrected computationally using synthetic template baselines, and reads within Hamming distance 2 were collapsed, with unmergeable singletons discarded. By aligning reads against IMGT, V, D and J genes, CDR3 length, and insertions or deletions at six rearrangement sites were assigned. Clonotype counts were normalized to sorted cell number within each subset before computing true diversity and Gini coefficients with the tcR R package. Repertoire sharing was quantified using the overlap coefficient calculated on TCRB nucleotide sequences. TCRdb stores this immuneACCESS table with in-frame sequences only. Part of the clones is absent; in the studies checked, under half of the shortfall reflects unresolved V genes, and no reason is known for the rest. The D gene and trimming were derived from the DNA, and the V and J assignments and clone size from that table. Present in this sample are 250,000 or so clones, 25% to 30% of which were seen just once. The ten most abundant clones make up 3.5% to 4.5% of the sample.

Points the paper makes about the study in general: Patients with type 1 diabetes made fewer insertions and deleted more nucleotides at VDJ recombination sites, implying thymic rearrangement abnormalities. Shorter templates might have been favored by PCR, but patient and control samples were amplified and corrected together, so both groups would have been affected equally by any skew. A moderate but significant shortening of TCRB CDR3 length was observed in type 1 diabetes patients in all four CD4+ subsets. Because cDNA rather than genomic DNA was sequenced, highly expressing activated cells could have been over-represented, although no difference in activation and CD3 levels was found between groups. HLA sub-analyses involved small numbers of individuals, so any influence of HLA type on TCRB rearrangement remained unresolved. Naive, central memory and regulatory TCRB repertoires appeared to be more alike among patients than among healthy donors.

As to this clone: Its antigen is still unknown. No per-base quality is available; no much larger clone lies one base away.

Trimming takes 0 bases from V and 8 bases from J, and the germline ends sit 11 bases apart. The CDR3 covers 14 residues, taking in both the cysteine and the phenylalanine. Only the CDR3 part of the read is kept: 42 bases, read in frame from the first base. The germline V gene yields LGHNA for CDR1 and YNFKEQ for CDR2. The receptor chain draws on TRBV4-2 and TRBJ1-3; no D gene can be assigned with confidence. Sequenced material: central memory CD4+ T cells from blood. This sequence originates from a man under 40 in good health. The DNA sequence is given as TGTGCCAGCAGCCAAGAGGTCCAACTACACACCATATATTTT. This sequence encodes CASSQEVQLHTIYF.